This TCR beta chain emerged from a study of blood T cell repertoires in COVID-19. For the study at large: The study drew acute and convalescent COVID-19 samples from the United States, Italy and Spain.

Only in-frame clones appear in the TCRdb table, and some are missing; sequencing was by immunoSEQ multiplex PCR. The sample records 250,000 to 350,000 clones, 75% to 90% being singletons. This clone was seen a handful of times. Unmatched junction bases numbered 7, after V lost 5 bases and J lost 9 bases. This CDR3 has 13 amino acids. Germline CDR1 and CDR2: MNHEY and SMNVEV (reference sequence). The chain employs TRBV27 and TRBJ1-2, with 9 bases aligning to TRBD1. Material for sequencing was peripheral blood. The sequence was obtained from a woman aged 25-40 years who had recovered from COVID-19. The CDR3 DNA is TGTGCCAGCAGTAGGAGGGACAGGGAGAGCTACACCTTC. This sequence encodes CASSRRDRESYTF.